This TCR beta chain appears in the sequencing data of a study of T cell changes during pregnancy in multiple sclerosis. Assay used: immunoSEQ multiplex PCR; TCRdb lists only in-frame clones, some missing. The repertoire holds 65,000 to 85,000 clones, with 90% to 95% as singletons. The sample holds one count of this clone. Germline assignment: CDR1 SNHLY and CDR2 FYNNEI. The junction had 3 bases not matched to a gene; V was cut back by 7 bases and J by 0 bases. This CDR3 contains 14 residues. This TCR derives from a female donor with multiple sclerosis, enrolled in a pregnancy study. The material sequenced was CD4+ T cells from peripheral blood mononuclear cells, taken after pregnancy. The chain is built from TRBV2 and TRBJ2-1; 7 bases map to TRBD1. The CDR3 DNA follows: TGTGCCAGCAACCGGGACAGCTCCTACAATGAGCAGTTCTTC. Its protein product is CASNRDSSYNEQFF.